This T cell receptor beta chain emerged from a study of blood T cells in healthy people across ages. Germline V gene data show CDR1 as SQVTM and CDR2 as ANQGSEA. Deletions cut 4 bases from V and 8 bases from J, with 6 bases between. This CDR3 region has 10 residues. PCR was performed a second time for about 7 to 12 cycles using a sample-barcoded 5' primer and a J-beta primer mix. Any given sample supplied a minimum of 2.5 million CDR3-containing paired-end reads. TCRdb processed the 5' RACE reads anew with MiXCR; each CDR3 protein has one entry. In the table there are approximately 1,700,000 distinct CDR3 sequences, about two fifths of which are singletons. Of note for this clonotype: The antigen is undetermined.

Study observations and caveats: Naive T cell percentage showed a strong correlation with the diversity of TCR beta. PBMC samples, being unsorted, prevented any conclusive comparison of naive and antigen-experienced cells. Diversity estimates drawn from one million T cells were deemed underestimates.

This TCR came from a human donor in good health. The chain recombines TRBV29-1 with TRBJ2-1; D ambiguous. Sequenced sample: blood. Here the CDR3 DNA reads TGCAGCGTTGTTGGCCATGAGCAGTTCTTC. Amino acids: CSVVGHEQFF.